Reported below is one T cell receptor (beta chain). Its specificity is unknown. Generated by immunoSEQ multiplex PCR, the TCRdb table keeps only in-frame clones and is missing some. The sample carries roughly 1.5 million clones, roughly 98% recorded once. This specimen comes from a study of shared clonotypes between healthy human individuals. Study context: CD8 memory received one plate per donor, CD8 naive two, CD4 memory three and CD4 naive three.

Study observations and caveats: Generation of non-shared clonotypes was less probable than generation of clonotypes shared by all four donors. Incomplete sequencing of sorted subsets was indicated by rarefaction despite large depth.

CDR1 MNHEY and CDR2 SVGAGI come from the germline V gene. V was clipped by 6 bases and J by 0 bases; unmatched bases: 6. The CDR3 sequence is 15 residues long. The clonotype originates from a man aged 25-45 years in good health. The material sequenced was naive CD4+ T cells sorted from blood. As for subset: CD45RA+ positively selected. The J gene is TRBJ2-7, the V gene TRBV6-5, with 9 bases that match TRBD2. The CDR3 region has the DNA TGTGCCAGCAGACTAGCGGGTTCCCTCTCCTACGAGCAGTACTTC. Residues: CASRLAGSLSYEQYF.